These 4 T cell receptor beta chains originate from one sample sequenced in a study of blood T cell repertoires in COVID-19. The data were produced by immunoSEQ multiplex PCR, yet TCRdb's version contains in-frame clones alone and is incomplete. The sample has about 170,000 clones; about 86% are singletons. The sequenced sample consisted of peripheral blood. The receptors were sampled from a human donor with acute or convalescent COVID-19. The donor label of this sample is uncertain.

The chain is built from TRBV5-4 and TRBJ2-3, with D possibly being TRBD2 (7 bases). Germline V gene lookup returns CDR1 SGHNT and CDR2 YYREEE (reference sequence). The V gene lost 5 bases and the J gene lost 6 bases, with 19 bases spanning the gap. This CDR3 has 15 residues. The CDR3 reads CASSLGGRGGDTQYF. CDR3 nucleotide sequence: TGTGCCAGCAGTCTGGGGGGGCGGGGCGGCGATACGCAGTATTTT.

The chain combines TRBV4-1 with TRBJ1-4; 9 bases line up with TRBD1. Germline values: CDR1 MGHRA, CDR2 YSYEKL. V trimming: 4 bases; J trimming: 8 bases; junction bases outside the gene matches: 5. The CDR3 covers 14 residues. The CDR3 is CASSLDRGNEKLFF. CDR3 DNA sequence: TGCGCCAGCAGCCTAGACAGGGGGAACGAAAAACTGTTTTTT.

The genes are TRBV12-3 or TRBV12-4 and TRBJ2-1; TRBD1 matches at 8 bases. This CDR3 has 13 residues. The V and J ends lost 8 bases and 8 bases, in that order; junction bases with no gene match: 8. The CDR3 DNA is TGTGCCAGCGCGCGGAGACAGGGGCATGAGCAGTTCTTC. Encoded protein: CASARRQGHEQFF.

V usage is TRBV30 and J usage is TRBJ2-1, with D tentatively TRBD2 (6 bases). Trimming stripped 2 bases from V and 9 bases from J, with 14 bases between. The CDR3 runs to 13 residues. The V gene's germline CDR1 is GTSNPN and CDR2 SVGIG (reference sequence). CDR3 sequence (DNA): TGTGCCTGGAGTCACGAACTAGCAGCTGAGCAGTTCTTC. Its translation: CAWSHELAAEQFF.